Below, one T cell receptor beta chain is given with its context. Its matching antigen is unknown. These data are taken from a study of Ad26.COV2.S vaccination and SARS-CoV-2 variants. Study at large: A COV1001 Ad26.COV2.S trial-arm participant provided the sample. The study gave Ad26.COV2.S intramuscularly, once or twice 56 days apart. Broader study findings: Greater spike-specific TCR breadth was seen in vaccine recipients than in placebo recipients.

Assay: immunoSEQ multiplex PCR; the TCRdb copy retains only in-frame clones and omits some. The sample yields more than 350,000 clones, 75% to 95% seen once. The germline V and J ends were trimmed by 2 bases and 0 bases, with 13 bases remaining between them. Germline-derived CDR1 and CDR2 are MNHEY and SVGAGI. This CDR3 has 16 residues. Noted treatment: 15 to 20 received Ad26.COV2.S at low or high dose, single or two shots; five or six received placebo; per-sample allocation not given. The samples date from day 63 after the first vaccine or placebo injection. This vaccine is an Ad26 vector that expresses the Wuhan-strain SARS-CoV-2 spike.

The chain uses TRBV6-5 and TRBJ1-1; D ambiguous. This sequence originates from a person aged 18-60 years who received the Ad26.COV2.S COVID-19 vaccine or a placebo. Here the sequenced sample was peripheral blood, taken in a trial of Ad26.COV2.S vaccine versus placebo. For the CDR3, the DNA is TGTGCCAGCAGTTACGTGGCGTTTTTCGTGAACACTGAAGCTTTCTTT. It specifies CASSYVAFFVNTEAFF.